These 9 T cell receptor beta chains were sequenced from one sample in a study of cytomegalovirus exposure and HLA in healthy donors. Both 60 Vbeta primers and 13 Jbeta primers went into the PCR. Profiled with immunoSEQ multiplex PCR; TCRdb holds only in-frame clones, not every one. This table holds under 110,000 clones, 76% found once. Sequenced material: PBMCs. The receptors were sampled from a man aged 40-55 years in good health and CMV-seronegative.

V gene TRBV28 combines with J gene TRBJ2-7; 9 bases match TRBD1. V lost 3 bases to trimming and J lost 3 bases; unmatched junction nucleotides: 3. Germline CDR1 MDHEN, CDR2 SYDVKM. The length of the CDR3 is 14 residues. The CDR3 reads CASSFPGQGYEQYV. The CDR3 DNA reads TGTGCCAGCAGTTTTCCGGGACAGGGCTACGAGCAGTACGTC.

This rearrangement joins TRBV6-5 to TRBJ1-2; maybe TRBD1 (5 bases). Trimming took off 7 bases at V and 5 bases at J, with 11 bases between the two ends. CDR3 length equals 12 residues. CDR1 and CDR2 (germline): MNHEY, SVGAGI. CDR3 nucleotide sequence: TGTGCCAGCAATAGGCGGGGGTATGGCTACACCTTC. It yields the protein CASNRRGYGYTF.

The V call is TRBV28, the J call TRBJ2-7; 8 bases line up with TRBD2. The ends lost 3 bases at V and 0 bases at J; junction bases unmatched: 1. The CDR3 is 14 amino acids. Germline CDR1 is MDHEN and CDR2 is SYDVKM. CDR3 in DNA: TGTGCCAGCAGTTTGGCGGGGGGCTCCTACGAGCAGTACGTC. Its protein product is CASSLAGGSYEQYV.

The gene calls are TRBV6-1 and TRBJ2-7; 9 bases align to TRBD1. Germline V gives CDR1 MNHNS, CDR2 SASEGT. The length of the CDR3 is 13 residues. After removal of 6 bases from V and 6 bases from J, the junction contained 6 bases not matched to a gene. CDR3 loop: CASRDGTGFEQYV. CDR3 in DNA: TGTGCCAGCAGGGACGGGACAGGGTTCGAGCAGTACGTC.

This clone was detected once. The chain recombines TRBV6-5 with TRBJ1-2, with 8 positions matching TRBD1. CDR1 is MNHEY and CDR2 is SVGAGI in the germline V gene. V lost 8 bases, J lost 1 base, and 3 bases stayed unmatched. This CDR3 comprises 13 residues. The CDR3 reads CASQQGGNYGYTF. CDR3 nucleotide sequence: TGTGCCAGCCAACAGGGGGGTAACTATGGCTACACCTTC.

The CDR3 protein is CASSLDPGVTYEQYF. In DNA, the CDR3 is TGTGCCAGCAGCTTAGACCCGGGGGTGACCTACGAGCAGTACTTC. The chain uses TRBV7-2 and TRBJ2-7, with D possibly TRBD2 on 6 matching bases. The CDR3 runs to 15 residues. The germline CDR1 and CDR2 sequences are SGHTA and FQGNSA. The germline V and J ends were trimmed by 1 base and 2 bases, with 12 bases remaining between them.

This chain links TRBV7-6 with TRBJ1-1; 8 bases agree with TRBD1. The trim removed 3 bases at V and 5 bases at J, leaving 5 bases unmatched. Per germline, CDR1 SGHVS and CDR2 FNYEAQ. The CDR3 is made up of 14 amino acids. The CDR3 here is CASSLGQERTEAFF. As DNA, the CDR3 is TGTGCCAGCAGCTTGGGACAGGAGAGGACTGAAGCTTTCTTT.

V is TRBV7-8 and J is TRBJ2-3; D possibly corresponds to TRBD2 (5 bases). Germline V gene sequence: CDR1 SGHVS, CDR2 FQNEAQ. This CDR3 comprises 12 residues. Trimming stripped 6 bases from V and 11 bases from J, with 15 bases between. The CDR3: CASRPLDWGQYF. The CDR3 nucleotides read TGTGCCAGCAGGCCACTAGACTGGGGGCAGTATTTT.

This sequence joins TRBV25-1 and TRBJ1-1; 7 bases align to TRBD1. V lost 4 bases to trimming and J lost 3 bases; unmatched junction nucleotides: 14. The CDR3 extends over 17 amino acids. Per the germline V gene, CDR1 is MGHDK and CDR2 is SYGVNS. CDR3 amino acids: CASSGDRESGWDTEAFF. In nucleotides, the CDR3 is TGTGCCAGCAGTGGTGACAGGGAAAGCGGGTGGGACACTGAAGCTTTCTTT.